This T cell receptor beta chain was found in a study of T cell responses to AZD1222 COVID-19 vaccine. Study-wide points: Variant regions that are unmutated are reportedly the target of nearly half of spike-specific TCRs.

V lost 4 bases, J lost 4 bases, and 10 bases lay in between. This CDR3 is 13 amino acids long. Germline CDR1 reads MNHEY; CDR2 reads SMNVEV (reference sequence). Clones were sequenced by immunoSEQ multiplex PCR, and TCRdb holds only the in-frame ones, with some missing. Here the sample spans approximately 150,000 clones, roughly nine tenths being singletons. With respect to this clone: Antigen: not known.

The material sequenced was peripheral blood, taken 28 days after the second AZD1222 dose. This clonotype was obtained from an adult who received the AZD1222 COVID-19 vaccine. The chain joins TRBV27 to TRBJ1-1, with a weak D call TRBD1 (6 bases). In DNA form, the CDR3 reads TGTGCCAGCAGTTCACCAGGGGCCACTGAAGCTTTCTTT. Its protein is CASSSPGATEAFF.